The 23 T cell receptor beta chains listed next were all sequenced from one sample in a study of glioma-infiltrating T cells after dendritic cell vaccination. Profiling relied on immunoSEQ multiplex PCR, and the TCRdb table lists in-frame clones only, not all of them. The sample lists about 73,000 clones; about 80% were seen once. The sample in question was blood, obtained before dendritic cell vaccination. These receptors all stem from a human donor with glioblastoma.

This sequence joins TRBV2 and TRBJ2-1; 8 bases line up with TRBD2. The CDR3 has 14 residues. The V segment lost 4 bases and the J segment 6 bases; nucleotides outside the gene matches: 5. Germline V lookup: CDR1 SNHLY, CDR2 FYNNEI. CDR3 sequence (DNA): TGTGCCAGCAGTGTTAGCGGGATAGCCAATGAGCAGTTCTTC. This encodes CASSVSGIANEQFF.

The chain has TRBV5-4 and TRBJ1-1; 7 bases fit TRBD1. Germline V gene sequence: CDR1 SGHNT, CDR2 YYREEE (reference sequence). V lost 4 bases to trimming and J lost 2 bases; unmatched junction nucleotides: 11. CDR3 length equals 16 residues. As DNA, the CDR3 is TGTGCCAGCAGCACGACAGGGAAGGGAGAAAACACTGAAGCTTTCTTT. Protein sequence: CASSTTGKGENTEAFF.

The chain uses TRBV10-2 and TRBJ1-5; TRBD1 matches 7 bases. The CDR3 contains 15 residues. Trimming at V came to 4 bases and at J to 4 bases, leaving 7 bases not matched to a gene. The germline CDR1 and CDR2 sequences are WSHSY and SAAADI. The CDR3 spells CASSGAGTENQPQHF. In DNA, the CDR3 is TGCGCCAGCAGTGGAGCCGGGACAGAAAATCAGCCCCAGCATTTT.

The CDR3 sequence is CASSGRQLNQPQHF. CDR3 DNA sequence: TGTGCCAGCAGTGGTCGACAACTCAATCAGCCCCAGCATTTT. V and J are TRBV25-1 and TRBJ1-5, with D unresolved. Trimming shortened V by 4 bases and J by 3 bases, and 10 bases separated the two germline ends. CDR3 size: 14 residues. The V gene's germline CDR1 is MGHDK and CDR2 SYGVNS.

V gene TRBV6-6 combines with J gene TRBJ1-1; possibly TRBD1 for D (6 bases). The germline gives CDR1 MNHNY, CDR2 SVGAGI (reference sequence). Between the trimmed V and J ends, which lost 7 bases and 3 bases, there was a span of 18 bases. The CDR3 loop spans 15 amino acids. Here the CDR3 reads CASTPQGIPHTEAFF. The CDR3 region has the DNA TGTGCCAGCACCCCACAGGGAATACCCCACACTGAAGCTTTCTTT.

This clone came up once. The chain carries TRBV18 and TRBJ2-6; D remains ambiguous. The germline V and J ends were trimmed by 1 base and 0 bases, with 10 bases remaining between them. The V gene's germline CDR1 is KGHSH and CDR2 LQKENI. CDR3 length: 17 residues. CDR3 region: CASSPRSGDSGANVLTF. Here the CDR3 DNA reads TGTGCCAGCTCACCACGGTCGGGTGACTCTGGGGCCAACGTCCTGACTTTC.

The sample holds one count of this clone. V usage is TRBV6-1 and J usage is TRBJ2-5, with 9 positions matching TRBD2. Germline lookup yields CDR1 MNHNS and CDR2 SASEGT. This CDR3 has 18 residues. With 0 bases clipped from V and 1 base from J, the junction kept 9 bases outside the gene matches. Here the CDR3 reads CASSEAWPSTSGQETQYF. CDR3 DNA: TGTGCCAGCAGTGAAGCATGGCCTTCGACTAGCGGCCAAGAGACCCAGTACTTC.

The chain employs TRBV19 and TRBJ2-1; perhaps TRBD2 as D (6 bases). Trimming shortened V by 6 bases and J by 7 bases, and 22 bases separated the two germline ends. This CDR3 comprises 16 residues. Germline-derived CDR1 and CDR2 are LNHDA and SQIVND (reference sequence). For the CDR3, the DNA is TGTGCCAGTAGGGCAATTGGAGGGTTTGCGGGGAATGAGCAGTTCTTC. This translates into CASRAIGGFAGNEQFF.

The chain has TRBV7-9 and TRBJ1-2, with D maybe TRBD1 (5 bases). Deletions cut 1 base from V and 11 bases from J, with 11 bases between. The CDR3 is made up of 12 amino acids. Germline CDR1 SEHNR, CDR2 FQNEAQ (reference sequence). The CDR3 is CASSLETEVYTF. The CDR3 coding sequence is TGTGCCAGCAGCTTAGAGACAGAGGTGTACACCTTC.

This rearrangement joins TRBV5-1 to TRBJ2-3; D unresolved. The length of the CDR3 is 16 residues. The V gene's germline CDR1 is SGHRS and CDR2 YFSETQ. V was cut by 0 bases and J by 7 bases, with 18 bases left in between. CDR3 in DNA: TGCGCCAGCAGCTTGGACGGAGTAGCCGAAGGCAATACGCAGTATTTT. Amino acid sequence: CASSLDGVAEGNTQYF.

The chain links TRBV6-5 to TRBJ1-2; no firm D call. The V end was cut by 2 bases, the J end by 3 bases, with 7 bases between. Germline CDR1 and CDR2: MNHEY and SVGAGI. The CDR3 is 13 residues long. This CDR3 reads CASSYKTDYGYTF. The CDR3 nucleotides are TGTGCCAGCAGTTACAAAACAGACTATGGCTACACCTTC.

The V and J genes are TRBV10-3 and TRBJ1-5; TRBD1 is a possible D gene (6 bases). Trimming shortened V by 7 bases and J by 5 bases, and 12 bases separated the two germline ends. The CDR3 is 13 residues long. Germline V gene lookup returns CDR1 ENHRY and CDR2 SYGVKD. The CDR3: CAIKGVGDQPQHF. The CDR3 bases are TGTGCCATCAAGGGGGTGGGGGATCAGCCCCAGCATTTT.

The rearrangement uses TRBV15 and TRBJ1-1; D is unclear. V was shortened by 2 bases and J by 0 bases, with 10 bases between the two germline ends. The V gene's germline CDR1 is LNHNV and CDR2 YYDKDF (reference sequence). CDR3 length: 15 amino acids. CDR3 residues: CATSRQTAVNTEAFF. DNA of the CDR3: TGTGCCACCAGCAGACAGACGGCGGTGAACACTGAAGCTTTCTTT.

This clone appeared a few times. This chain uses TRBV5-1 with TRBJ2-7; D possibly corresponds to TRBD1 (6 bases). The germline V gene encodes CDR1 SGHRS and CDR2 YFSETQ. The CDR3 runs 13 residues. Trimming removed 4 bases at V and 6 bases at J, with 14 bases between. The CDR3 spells CASSRYGQSEQYF. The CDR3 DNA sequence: TGCGCCAGCAGCCGGTACGGACAGAGCGAGCAGTACTTC. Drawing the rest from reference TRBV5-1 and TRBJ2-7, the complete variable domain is KAGVTQTPRYLIKTRGQQVTLSCSPISGHRSVSWYQQTPGQGLQFLFEYFSETQRNKGNFPGRFSGRQFSNSRSEMNVSTLELGDSALYLCASSRYGQSEQYFGPGTRLTVT.

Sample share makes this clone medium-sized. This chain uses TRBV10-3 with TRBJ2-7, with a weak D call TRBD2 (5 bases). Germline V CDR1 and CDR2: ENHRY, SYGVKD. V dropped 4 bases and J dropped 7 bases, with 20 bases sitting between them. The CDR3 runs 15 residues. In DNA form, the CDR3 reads TGTGCCATCAGTGTACCCCGGGCCTCCTCGGGAGAGCAGTACTTC. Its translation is CAISVPRASSGEQYF.

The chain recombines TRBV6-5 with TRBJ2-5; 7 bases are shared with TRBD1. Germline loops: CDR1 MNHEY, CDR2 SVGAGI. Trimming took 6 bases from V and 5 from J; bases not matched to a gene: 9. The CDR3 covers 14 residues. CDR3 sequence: CASRKWTGGETQYF. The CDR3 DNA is TGTGCCAGCAGGAAATGGACAGGCGGGGAGACCCAGTACTTC.

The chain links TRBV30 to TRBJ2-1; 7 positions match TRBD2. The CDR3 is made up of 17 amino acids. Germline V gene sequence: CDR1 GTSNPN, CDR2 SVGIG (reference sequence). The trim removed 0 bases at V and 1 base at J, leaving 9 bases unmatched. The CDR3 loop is CAWSVQAGVASYNEQFF. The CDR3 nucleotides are TGTGCCTGGAGTGTTCAGGCGGGAGTGGCGTCCTACAATGAGCAGTTCTTC.

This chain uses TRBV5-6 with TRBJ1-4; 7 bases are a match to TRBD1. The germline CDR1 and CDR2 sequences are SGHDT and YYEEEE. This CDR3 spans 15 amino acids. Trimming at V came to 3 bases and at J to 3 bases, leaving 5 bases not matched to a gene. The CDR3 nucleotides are TGTGCCAGCAGCTCGAGGGGGCTGGCTAATGAAAAACTGTTTTTT. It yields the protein CASSSRGLANEKLFF. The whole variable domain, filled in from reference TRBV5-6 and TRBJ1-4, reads DAGVTQSPTHLIKTRGQQVTLRCSPKSGHDTVSWYQQALGQGPQFIFQYYEEEERQRGNFPDRFSGHQFPNYSSELNVNALLLGDSALYLCASSSRGLANEKLFFGSGTQLSVL.

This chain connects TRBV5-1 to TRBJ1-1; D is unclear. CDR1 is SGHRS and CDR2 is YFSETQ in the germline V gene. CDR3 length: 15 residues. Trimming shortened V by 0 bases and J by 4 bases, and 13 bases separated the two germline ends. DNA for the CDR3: TGCGCCAGCAGCTTGGCTGGGCCCTTCGGCACTGAAGCTTTCTTT. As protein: CASSLAGPFGTEAFF.

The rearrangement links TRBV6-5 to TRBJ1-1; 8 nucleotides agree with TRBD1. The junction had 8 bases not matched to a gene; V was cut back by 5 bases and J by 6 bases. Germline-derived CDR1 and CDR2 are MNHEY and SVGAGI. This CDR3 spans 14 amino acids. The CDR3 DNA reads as TGTGCCAGCAGTGAAAGGACAGGGAAACCTGAAGCTTTCTTT. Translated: CASSERTGKPEAFF.

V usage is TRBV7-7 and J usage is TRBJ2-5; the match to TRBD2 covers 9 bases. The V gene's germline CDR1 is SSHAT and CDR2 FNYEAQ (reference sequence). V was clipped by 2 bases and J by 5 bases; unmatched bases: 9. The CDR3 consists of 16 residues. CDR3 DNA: TGTGCCAGCAGCTTACGCGGCGGGGGGGCCCGGGAGACCCAGTACTTC. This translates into CASSLRGGGARETQYF.

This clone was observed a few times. The DNA of the CDR3 is TGTGCCAGCAGCCTGTTGCCGGGACAGATAAACACAGATACGCAGTATTTT. As protein: CASSLLPGQINTDTQYF. The rearrangement links TRBV5-5 to TRBJ2-3; TRBD1 aligns across 7 bases. The germline V gene has CDR1 SGHKS and CDR2 YYEKEE (reference sequence). J lost 2 bases, V lost 4 bases, and 13 bases had no gene match. The CDR3 totals 17 residues.

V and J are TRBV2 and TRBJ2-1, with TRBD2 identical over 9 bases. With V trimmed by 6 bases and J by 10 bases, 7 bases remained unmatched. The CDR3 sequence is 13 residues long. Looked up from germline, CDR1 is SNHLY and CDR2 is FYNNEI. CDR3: CASRIGLALEQFF. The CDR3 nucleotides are TGTGCCAGCAGGATCGGACTAGCGCTGGAGCAGTTCTTC.